This TCR beta chain appears in the sequencing data of a study of T cells after yellow fever vaccination (dated by TCRdb to about 2019). For context, the study as a whole: The SMART-Seq v4 Ultra Low Input RNA kit was used to prepare libraries from fractions with low cell numbers. Bulk TCR alpha and beta repertoires were sequenced longitudinally to track T-cell clones before and after primary and booster YFV17D yellow fever vaccination. Two healthy male donors made up the cohort, one aged 18 to 30 years and the other aged 30 to 40 years. Bulk PBMC replicates and cell subsets were isolated from blood drawn at multiple timepoints before and after both primary and secondary immunization. Study-wide findings and limitations: Computational filtering was required because FACS-sorted repertoires could contain abundant contaminating clonotypes from the bulk population. Because only two donors were included in the study, the extent to which the findings can be generalized is limited. Compared with the primary T-cell response, the secondary T-cell response was weaker but faster, peaking on day 5 rather than day 15. A small share of clonotypes occurred in both CD4 and CD8 compartments, likely arising from convergent recombination. After the booster, most clones that had expanded after primary vaccination were detected again (around 96% of CD4 and roughly 86% of CD8), suggesting broad maintenance of memory.

Taken with the paper, the label for treatment or condition translates to: live attenuated yellow fever vaccine strain. At each blood-draw timepoint, two biological replicates of bulk PBMCs were obtained. A standard Ficoll-Paque protocol was used to isolate PBMCs from peripheral blood. TriZol was used to extract RNA from bulk PBMCs, CD4 and CD8 fractions, and dextramer-positive and dextramer-negative fractions. TCRdb lists the instrument as Illumina NovaSeq 6000. TCR cDNA was made using 5'RACE template switching, a step that added a universal primer site and unique molecular identifiers. Priming for cDNA synthesis came from both the TCR alpha and TCR beta constant segments. Two PCR steps were used to amplify libraries, with sample barcodes and sequencing adapters being added in the second step. Sequencing of libraries was performed on Illumina HiSeq 2500 (2x100 bp) or NovaSeq (2x150 bp). The published analysis was carried out like this. MIGEC was used to demultiplex reads and collapse the reads into UMI consensus sequences, and MiXCR was used for V(D)J alignment. Clonotypes responding to the vaccine were identified with edgeR on replicate PBMC samples, with the criteria of FDR below 0.01 and a log2 fold change above 5 up to day 15. Each bulk clonotype received a CD4 or CD8 identity based on whether the sequenced CD4 or CD8 repertoire contained that clonotype at higher abundance. TCRdb reran the public reads through fastp at Q25 and MiXCR, keeping productive beta chains. CDR3 protein duplicates are merged, each entry listing the most common genes and DNA. It is TCRdb's table, rather than the study itself, that gives the V and J calls and clone size. The sample table contains over 300,000 distinct CDR3 sequences; only one count was recorded for roughly 3.9% of them. The ten largest clones capture approximately 25% of the sample.

According to the germline V gene, CDR1 reads MNHEY and CDR2 reads SVGAGI. Inclusive of the bounding cysteine and phenylalanine, the CDR3 is 12 residues long. Just the 36-base CDR3 DNA is kept, in frame starting at base 1. Trimming at the junction amounts to 1 base on V and 4 bases on J, and the germline ends lie 5 bases apart. In this sample, this clonotype turned up a few times. Its antigen is unknown. The sample holds no much larger clone one base away, and base qualities are not on file. The chain links TRBV6-5 with TRBJ2-7; no D segment can be confidently identified. The starting material was PBMCs, obtained 5 days after the yellow fever booster vaccination. The TCR comes from a man in his late teens or twenties who received the YFV17D yellow fever vaccine. This receptor has the CDR3 CASSYYGYEQYF. The nucleotide sequence reads as follows: TGTGCCAGCAGTTACTACGGTTACGAGCAGTACTTC.